This TCR beta chain was sequenced for a study of T cell responses to AZD1222 COVID-19 vaccine. Study in general: Some second doses came at about 4 weeks and others at about 12 weeks; these were pooled.

Comments on this clone: Antigen: not known.

CDR3 length equals 16 residues. Germline V CDR1 and CDR2: LGHNA, YNFKEQ. V lost 0 bases, J lost 7 bases, and 7 bases stayed unmatched. Some clones are missing from TCRdb's copy, which holds only in-frame ones; the method was immunoSEQ multiplex PCR. The table has about 130,000 clones, 91% seen once. General study points: CD4 TCRs covered the whole spike, strongest at regions 160-218 and 743-854. Females outnumbered males among donors, who were mostly white British; clonal diversity was possibly underestimated.

The rearrangement joins TRBV4-2 to TRBJ2-1; the match to TRBD2 covers 9 bases. The sample here was peripheral blood, taken on day 0 of AZD1222 vaccination. The clonotype originates from an adult in good health. The CDR3 here is CASSQEVAGGENEQFF. In nucleotides, the CDR3 is TGTGCCAGCAGCCAAGAAGTGGCGGGAGGGGAGAATGAGCAGTTCTTC.